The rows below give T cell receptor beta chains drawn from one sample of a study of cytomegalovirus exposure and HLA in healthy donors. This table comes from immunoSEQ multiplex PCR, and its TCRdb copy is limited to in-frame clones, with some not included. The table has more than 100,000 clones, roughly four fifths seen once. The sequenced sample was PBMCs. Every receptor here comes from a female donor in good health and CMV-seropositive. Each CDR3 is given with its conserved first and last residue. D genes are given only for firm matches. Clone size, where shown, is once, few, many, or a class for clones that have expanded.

TGTGCCAGCTCACCACCCCATAACTATGGCTACACCTTC	CASSPPHNYGYTF	TRBV18	TRBJ1-2	-	-
TGTGCCAGCAGTTGGACGACAGGGCATAATTCACCCCTCCACTTT	CASSWTTGHNSPLHF	TRBV6-5	TRBJ1-6	few	TRBD1
TGTGCCAGCAGCCAAGCAGGGGGCCAAGAGACCCAGTACTTC	CASSQAGGQETQYF	TRBV4-2	TRBJ2-5	-	TRBD1
TGTGCCAGGCTGGTCCCTGGGGTCGGACAGGGATTGGGTGAAAAACTGTTTTTT	CARLVPGVGQGLGEKLFF	TRBV21-1	TRBJ1-4	-	-
TGCGCCAGCAGCTGGGACATCGACAATGAGCAGTTCTTC	CASSWDIDNEQFF	TRBV5-1	TRBJ2-1	-	-
TGTGCCAGCAGGGGGACAGGGCAGAACACCATATATTTT	CASRGTGQNTIYF	TRBV6-4	TRBJ1-3	-	TRBD1
TGTGCCAGCAGCTTAGCGTCAGGGAGGGAGCAGTACTTC	CASSLASGREQYF	TRBV11-2	TRBJ2-7	-	-
TGTGCCAGCAGTGCCCTCGGTGTAGATACGCAGTATTTT	CASSALGVDTQYF	TRBV2	TRBJ2-3	-	-
TGTGCCAGCAGCCCCGGGACTAGCTTCGGCGAGCAGTACTTC	CASSPGTSFGEQYF	TRBV7-6	TRBJ2-7	few	TRBD2
TGCAGCGTTAATCGGGACACACCACAAGCTTTCTTT	CSVNRDTPQAFF	TRBV29-1	TRBJ1-1	-	-
TGTGCCAGCAGCTTGGGGCGGCTAGCGGGGGGCTACGAGCAGTACTTC	CASSLGRLAGGYEQYF	TRBV5-6	TRBJ2-7	-	TRBD2
TGTGCCAGCAGCTTGACAGGGGGGGTGGCCGGGGAGCTGTTTTTT	CASSLTGGVAGELFF	TRBV5-4	TRBJ2-2	-	-
TGCAGTGCTAGAGGCAGGGCTGAAGCTTTCTTT	CSARGRAEAFF	TRBV20-1	TRBJ1-1	-	-
TGTGCCAGCGACAGACGAACGGCTGAAGCTTTCTTT	CASDRRTAEAFF	TRBV6-1	TRBJ1-1	-	-
TGTGCCAGCAGCTTACGAGGCGCGGGGGGGACCGGGGAGCTGTTTTTT	CASSLRGAGGTGELFF	TRBV7-7	TRBJ2-2	-	TRBD2
TGTGCCAGCAGTCTCACTCAGGGGGCGAGCAATCAGCCCCAGCATTTT	CASSLTQGASNQPQHF	TRBV6-6	TRBJ1-5	-	TRBD1
TGTGCCAGCGAAGATAACGACAGGGACTCCTACGAGCAGTACTTC	CASEDNDRDSYEQYF	TRBV28	TRBJ2-7	-	TRBD1
TGCGCCAGCAGCTCCGAAGGACAGGGGGTCGCAGATACGCAGTATTTT	CASSSEGQGVADTQYF	TRBV5-1	TRBJ2-3	-	TRBD1
TGTGCCAGCAGCAGGGGACTCCTCGACGAGCAGTACTTC	CASSRGLLDEQYF	TRBV7-6	TRBJ2-7	-	-
TGTGCCAGCAGCCAAGCGGTTACGGCTTCTAGCGGGGCCGAGCAGTACTTC	CASSQAVTASSGAEQYF	TRBV4-2	TRBJ2-7	-	TRBD2
TGTGCCAGACCTTCGCAGGAGGGACGGGGAAACACCATATATTTT	CARPSQEGRGNTIYF	TRBV27	TRBJ1-3	few	-
TGCGCCAGCAGCTTGGATCGGACAGGGCCCGATTGGGGCACCGGGGAGCTGTTTTTT	CASSLDRTGPDWGTGELFF	TRBV5-1	TRBJ2-2	few	TRBD1
TGTGCCAGCAAGCGGGAGTCAGCAGATACGCAGTATTTT	CASKRESADTQYF	TRBV7-3	TRBJ2-3	-	TRBD2
TGTGCCTGGAGTGTAATGGGACAGCATAATTCACCCCTCCACTTT	CAWSVMGQHNSPLHF	TRBV30	TRBJ1-6	-	TRBD1
TGTGCCAGCAGCCCTCTCAGCGGTGGCGAGCAGTACTTC	CASSPLSGGEQYF	TRBV7-7	TRBJ2-7	-	-
TGTGCCAGCACCCCGGGACAGGGTAGGAACACTGAAGCTTTCTTT	CASTPGQGRNTEAFF	TRBV6-1	TRBJ1-1	-	TRBD1
TGTGCCAGCAGCCAAGTTCAGGGGGCTTTGACAGATACGCAGTATTTT	CASSQVQGALTDTQYF	TRBV14	TRBJ2-3	-	TRBD1
TGTGCCAGCAGTTTATATCAGGGGGCGCGGGAAAAACTGTTTTTT	CASSLYQGAREKLFF	TRBV27	TRBJ1-4	-	TRBD1
TGTGCCAGCAGTGAAAGGGGCGTAGACGAGCAGTACTTC	CASSERGVDEQYF	TRBV2	TRBJ2-7	few	-